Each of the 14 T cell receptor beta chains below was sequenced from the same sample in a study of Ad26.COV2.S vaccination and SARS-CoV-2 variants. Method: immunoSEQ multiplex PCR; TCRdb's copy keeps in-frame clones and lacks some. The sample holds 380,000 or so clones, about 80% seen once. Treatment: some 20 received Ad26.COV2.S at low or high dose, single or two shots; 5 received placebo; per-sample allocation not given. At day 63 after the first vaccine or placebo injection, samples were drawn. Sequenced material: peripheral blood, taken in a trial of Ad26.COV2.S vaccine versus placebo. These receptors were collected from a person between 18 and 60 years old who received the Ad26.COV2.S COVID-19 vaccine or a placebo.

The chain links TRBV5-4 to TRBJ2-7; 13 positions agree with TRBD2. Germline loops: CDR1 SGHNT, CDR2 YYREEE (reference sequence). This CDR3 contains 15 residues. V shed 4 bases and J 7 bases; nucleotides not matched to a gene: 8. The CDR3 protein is CASSEGLAGRGEQYF. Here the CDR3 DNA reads TGTGCCAGCAGCGAGGGACTAGCGGGAAGAGGGGAGCAGTACTTC.

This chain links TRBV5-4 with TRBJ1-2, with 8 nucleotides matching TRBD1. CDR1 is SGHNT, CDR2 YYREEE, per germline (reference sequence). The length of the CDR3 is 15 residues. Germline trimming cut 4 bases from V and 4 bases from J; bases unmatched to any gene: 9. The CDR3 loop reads CASSGTGGRIYGYTF. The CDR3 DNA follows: TGTGCCAGCAGCGGGACAGGTGGAAGGATCTATGGCTACACCTTC.

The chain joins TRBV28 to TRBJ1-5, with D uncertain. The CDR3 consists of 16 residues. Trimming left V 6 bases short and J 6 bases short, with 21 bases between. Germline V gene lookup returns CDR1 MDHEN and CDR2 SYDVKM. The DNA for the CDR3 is TGTGCCAGCAGCTGTATAACTAAGCCACACTGTCAGCCCCAGCATTTT. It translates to CASSCITKPHCQPQHF.

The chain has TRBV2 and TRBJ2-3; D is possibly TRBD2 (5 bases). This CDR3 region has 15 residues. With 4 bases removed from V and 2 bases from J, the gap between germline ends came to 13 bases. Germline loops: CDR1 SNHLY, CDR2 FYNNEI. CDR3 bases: TGTGCCAGCAGTGGGACTGAAAGATTCACAGATACGCAGTATTTT. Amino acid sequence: CASSGTERFTDTQYF. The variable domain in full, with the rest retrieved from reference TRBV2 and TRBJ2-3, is EPEVTQTPSHQVTQMGQEVILRCVPISNHLYFYWYRQILGQKVEFLVSFYNNEISEKSEIFDDQFSVERPDGSNFTLKIRSTKLEDSAMYFCASSGTERFTDTQYFGPGTRLTVL.

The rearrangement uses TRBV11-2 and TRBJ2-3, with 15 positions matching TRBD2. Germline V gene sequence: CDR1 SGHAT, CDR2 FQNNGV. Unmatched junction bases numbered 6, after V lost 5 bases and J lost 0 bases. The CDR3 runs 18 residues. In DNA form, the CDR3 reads TGTGCCAGCAGCCACGGACTAGCGGGAGGGCCTAGCACAGATACGCAGTATTTT. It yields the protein CASSHGLAGGPSTDTQYF. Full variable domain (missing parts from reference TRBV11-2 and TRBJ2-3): EAGVAQSPRYKIIEKRQSVAFWCNPISGHATLYWYQQILGQGPKLLIQFQNNGVVDDSQLPKDRFSAERLKGVDSTLKIQPAKLEDSAVYLCASSHGLAGGPSTDTQYFGPGTRLTVL.

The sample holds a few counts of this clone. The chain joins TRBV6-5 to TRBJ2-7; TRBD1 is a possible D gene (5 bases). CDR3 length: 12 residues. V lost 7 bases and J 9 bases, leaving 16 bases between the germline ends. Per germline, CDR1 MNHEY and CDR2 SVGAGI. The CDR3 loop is CASKGSGHGQYF. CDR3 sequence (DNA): TGTGCCAGCAAAGGATCAGGGCATGGGCAGTACTTC.

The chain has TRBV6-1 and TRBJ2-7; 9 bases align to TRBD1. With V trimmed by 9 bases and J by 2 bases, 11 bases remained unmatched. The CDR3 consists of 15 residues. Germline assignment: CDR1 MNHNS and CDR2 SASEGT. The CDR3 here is CASFGVGTGTYEQYF. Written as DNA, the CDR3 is TGTGCCAGTTTCGGGGTCGGGACAGGGACCTACGAGCAGTACTTC.

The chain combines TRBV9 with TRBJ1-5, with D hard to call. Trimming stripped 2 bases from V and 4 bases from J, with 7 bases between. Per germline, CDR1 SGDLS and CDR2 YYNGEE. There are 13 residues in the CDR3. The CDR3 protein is CASSVGRNQPQHF. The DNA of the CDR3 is TGTGCCAGCAGCGTGGGGAGGAATCAGCCCCAGCATTTT.

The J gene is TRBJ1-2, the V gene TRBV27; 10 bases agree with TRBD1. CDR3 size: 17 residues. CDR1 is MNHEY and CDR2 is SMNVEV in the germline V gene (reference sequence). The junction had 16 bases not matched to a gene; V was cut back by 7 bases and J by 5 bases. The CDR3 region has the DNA TGTGCCAGCATCCCAAAGATAGGGACAGGGGTGCCTTATGGCTACACCTTC. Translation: CASIPKIGTGVPYGYTF.

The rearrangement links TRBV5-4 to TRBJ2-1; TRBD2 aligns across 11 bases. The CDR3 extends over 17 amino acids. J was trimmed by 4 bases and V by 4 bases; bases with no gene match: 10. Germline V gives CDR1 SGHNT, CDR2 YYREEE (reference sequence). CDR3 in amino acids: CASSRGLAGGVYNEQFF. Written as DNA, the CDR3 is TGTGCCAGCAGCCGGGGGCTAGCGGGGGGCGTTTACAATGAGCAGTTCTTC.

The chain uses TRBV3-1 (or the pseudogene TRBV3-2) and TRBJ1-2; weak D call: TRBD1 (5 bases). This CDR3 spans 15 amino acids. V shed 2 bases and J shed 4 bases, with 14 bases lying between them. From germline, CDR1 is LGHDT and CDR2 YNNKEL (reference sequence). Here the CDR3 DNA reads TGTGCCAGCAGCCAATCGGCAGGGCTAGCCTATGGCTACACCTTC. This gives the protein CASSQSAGLAYGYTF.

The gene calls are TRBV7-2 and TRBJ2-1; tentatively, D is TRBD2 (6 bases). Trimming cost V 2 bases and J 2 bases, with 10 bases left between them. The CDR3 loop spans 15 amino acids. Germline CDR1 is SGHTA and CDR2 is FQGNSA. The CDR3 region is CASSLRGDAYNEQFF. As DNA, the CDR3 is TGTGCCAGCAGCTTACGCGGGGACGCCTACAATGAGCAGTTCTTC.

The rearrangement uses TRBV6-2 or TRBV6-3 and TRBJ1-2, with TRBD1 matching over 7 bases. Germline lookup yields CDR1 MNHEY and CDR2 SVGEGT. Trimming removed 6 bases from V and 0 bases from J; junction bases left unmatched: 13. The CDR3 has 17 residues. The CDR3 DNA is TGTGCCAGCAGCACCCGGGACAGCCACCAATCTAACTATGGCTACACCTTC. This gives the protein CASSTRDSHQSNYGYTF.

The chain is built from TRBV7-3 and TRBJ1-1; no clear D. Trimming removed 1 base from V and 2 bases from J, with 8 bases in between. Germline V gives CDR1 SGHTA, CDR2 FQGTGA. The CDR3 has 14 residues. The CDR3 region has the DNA TGTGCCAGCAGCTTAAACAGCCTCAACACTGAAGCTTTCTTT. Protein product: CASSLNSLNTEAFF.